This T cell receptor beta chain was profiled in a study of T cells after yellow fever vaccination. The CDR3 runs to 11 residues. TCRdb ran MiXCR on the 5' RACE reads and lists one entry per CDR3 protein. The repertoire holds about 550,000 distinct CDR3 sequences, 15% to 20% seen once, with around 15% in the top ten. There are a few counts of this clonotype. The chain carries TRBV1 and TRBJ2-7; the table names TRBD2, a call not compared with the DNA. TRBV1 is shown as a pseudogene. This sequence was found in a man aged 25 to 40 who received the YFV17D yellow fever vaccine. Sequenced material: PBMCs, taken 15 days after the yellow fever booster vaccination. The chain's CDR3 is CTARRGYEQYF. The CDR3 DNA reads TGCACCGCACGGCGGGGTTACGAGCAGTACTTC.